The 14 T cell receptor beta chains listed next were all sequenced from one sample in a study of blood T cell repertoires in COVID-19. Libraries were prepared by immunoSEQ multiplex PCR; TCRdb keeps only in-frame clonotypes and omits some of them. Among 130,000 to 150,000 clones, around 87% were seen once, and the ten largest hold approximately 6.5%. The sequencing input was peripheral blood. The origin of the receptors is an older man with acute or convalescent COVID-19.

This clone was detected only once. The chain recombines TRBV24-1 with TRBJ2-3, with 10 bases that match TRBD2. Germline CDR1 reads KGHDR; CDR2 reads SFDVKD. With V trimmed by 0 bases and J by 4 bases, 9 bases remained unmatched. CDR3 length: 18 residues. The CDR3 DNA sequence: TGTGCCACCAGTGATTTGCAGGGCCTAGCGGGGGAGGCAGATACGCAGTATTTT. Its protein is CATSDLQGLAGEADTQYF.

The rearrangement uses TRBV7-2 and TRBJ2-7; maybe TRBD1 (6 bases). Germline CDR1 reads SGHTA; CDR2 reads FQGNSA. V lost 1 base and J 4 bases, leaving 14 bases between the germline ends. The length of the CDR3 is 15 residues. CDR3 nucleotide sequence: TGTGCCAGCAGCTTAGGGGGGCCTCGCGTTTACGAGCAGTACTTC. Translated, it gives CASSLGGPRVYEQYF.

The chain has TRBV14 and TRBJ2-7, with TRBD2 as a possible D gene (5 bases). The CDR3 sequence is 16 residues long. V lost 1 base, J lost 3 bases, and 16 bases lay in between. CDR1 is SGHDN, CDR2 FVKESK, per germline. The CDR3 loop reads CASSQGAGFASYEQYF. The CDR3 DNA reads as TGTGCCAGCAGCCAAGGTGCGGGTTTTGCGAGCTACGAGCAGTACTTC.

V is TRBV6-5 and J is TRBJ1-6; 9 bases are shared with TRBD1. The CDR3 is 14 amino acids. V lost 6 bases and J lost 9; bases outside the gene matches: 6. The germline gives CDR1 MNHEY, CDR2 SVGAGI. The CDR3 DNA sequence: TGTGCCAGCAGCAAGGGACAGGGCGCTTCACCCCTCCACTTT. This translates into CASSKGQGASPLHF.

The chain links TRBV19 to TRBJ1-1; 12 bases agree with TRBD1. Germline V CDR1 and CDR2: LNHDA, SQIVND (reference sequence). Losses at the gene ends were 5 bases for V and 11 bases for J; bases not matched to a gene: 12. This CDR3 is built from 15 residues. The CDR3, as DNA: TGTGCCAGTAGTCCCAAACCGGGACAGGGGGCAAGGGCTTTCTTT. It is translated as CASSPKPGQGARAFF.

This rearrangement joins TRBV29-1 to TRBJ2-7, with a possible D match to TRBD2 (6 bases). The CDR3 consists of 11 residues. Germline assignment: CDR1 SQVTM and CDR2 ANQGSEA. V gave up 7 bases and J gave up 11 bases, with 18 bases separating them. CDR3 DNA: TGCAGCGCCACAACGGTCGGGGAGGAGTACTTC. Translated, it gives CSATTVGEEYF.

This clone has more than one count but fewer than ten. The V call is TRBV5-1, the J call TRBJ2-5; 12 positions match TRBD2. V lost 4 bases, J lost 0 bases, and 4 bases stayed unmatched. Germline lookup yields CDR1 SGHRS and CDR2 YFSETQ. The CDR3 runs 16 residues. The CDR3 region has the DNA TGCGCCAGCAGCCGCACTAGCGGGGGGCACCAAGAGACCCAGTACTTC. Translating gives CASSRTSGGHQETQYF.

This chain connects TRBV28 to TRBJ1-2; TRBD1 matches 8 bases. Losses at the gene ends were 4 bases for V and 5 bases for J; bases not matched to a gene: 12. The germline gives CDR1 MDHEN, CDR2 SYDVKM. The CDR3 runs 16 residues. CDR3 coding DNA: TGTGCCAGCAGTTCAGCAGGACAGGGTTTCTCTTATGGCTACACCTTC. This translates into CASSSAGQGFSYGYTF.

The DNA of the CDR3 is TGTGCCAGCAGGTCTGGAGCCGCGGTTTATGGCTACACCTTC. Amino acid sequence: CASRSGAAVYGYTF. The V and J genes are TRBV28 and TRBJ1-2; D call uncertain. The CDR3 consists of 14 residues. The ends were cut back, 6 bases at V and 5 bases at J, with 16 bases in the middle. The germline gives CDR1 MDHEN, CDR2 SYDVKM.

In DNA form, the CDR3 reads TGCGCCAGCAGTCTTAGCTCTAGCACAGATACGCAGTATTTT. Translation gives CASSLSSSTDTQYF. The chain joins TRBV4-1 to TRBJ2-3; D not certain. Germline loops: CDR1 MGHRA, CDR2 YSYEKL. V was clipped by 6 bases and J by 0 bases, with 10 bases between them. This CDR3 comprises 14 residues.

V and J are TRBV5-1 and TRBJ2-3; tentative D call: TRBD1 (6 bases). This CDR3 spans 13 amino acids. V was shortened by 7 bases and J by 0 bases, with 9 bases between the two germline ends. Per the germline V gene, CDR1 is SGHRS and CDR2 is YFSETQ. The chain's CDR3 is CASGQGSTDTQYF. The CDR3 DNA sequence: TGCGCCAGCGGTCAGGGGAGCACAGATACGCAGTATTTT.

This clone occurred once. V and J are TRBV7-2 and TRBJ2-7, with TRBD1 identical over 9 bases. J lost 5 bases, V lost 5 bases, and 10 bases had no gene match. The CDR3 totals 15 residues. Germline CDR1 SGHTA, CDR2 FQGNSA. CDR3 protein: CASSTQTGGMNEQYF. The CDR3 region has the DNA TGTGCCAGCAGCACCCAGACAGGGGGAATGAACGAGCAGTACTTC.

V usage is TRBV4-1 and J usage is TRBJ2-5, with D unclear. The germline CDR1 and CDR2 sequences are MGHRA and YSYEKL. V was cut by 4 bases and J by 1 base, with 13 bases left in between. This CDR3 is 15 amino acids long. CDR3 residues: CASSREPGVQETQYF. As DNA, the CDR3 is TGCGCCAGCAGCCGCGAGCCTGGAGTCCAAGAGACCCAGTACTTC.

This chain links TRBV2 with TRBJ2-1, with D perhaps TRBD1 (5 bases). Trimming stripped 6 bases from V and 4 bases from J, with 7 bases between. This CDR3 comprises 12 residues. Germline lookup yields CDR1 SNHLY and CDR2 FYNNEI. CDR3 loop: CASRTAYNEQFF. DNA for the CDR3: TGTGCCAGCAGGACAGCATACAATGAGCAGTTCTTC.